The present TCR beta chain was sequenced within a study of CD8+CD57+ T cells in acquired aplastic anemia. The CDR3 has 12 amino acids. Germline CDR1 SGHVS, CDR2 FQNEAQ. The ends were cut back, 7 bases at V and 6 bases at J, with 7 bases in the middle. Sequenced patients had shown CD8+CD57+ cell expansion by flow cytometry. Genomic DNA templated the TCR beta VDJ and CDR3 profiling. TCRdb reanalysed the reads using MiXCR and keeps one entry per CDR3 protein. Among around 150,000 distinct CDR3 sequences listed, roughly two thirds were seen once. Sequencing was done on a sample of sorted CD4+, CD8+, or CD8+CD57+ T cells (not recorded which) from PBMCs. The TCR was taken from a human donor with aplastic anemia. The rearrangement links TRBV7-8 to TRBJ1-6; D gene ambiguous. CDR3 amino acids: CASNSGNSPLHF. The CDR3 nucleotides are TGTGCCAGCAACTCCGGTAATTCACCCCTCCACTTT.